This TCR beta chain was observed in a study of cytomegalovirus exposure and HLA in healthy donors. As to this clone: The antigen is unknown.

With 60 Vbeta and 13 Jbeta primers, the PCR was carried out. Generated by immunoSEQ multiplex PCR, the TCRdb table keeps only in-frame clones and is missing some. The sample yields roughly 40,000 clones, of which the top ten take up around 10%. Unmatched junction bases numbered 6, after V lost 7 bases and J lost 8 bases. In germline, CDR1 is GTSNPN, CDR2 SVGIG (reference sequence). There are 12 residues in the CDR3. Regarding the study as a whole: Most TCR sequences were rare, but some public TCRs occurred in many donors. Common viral pathogens seemed to be connected with several of the most significant clusters, according to a later analysis. Researchers left out some V segments, among them TRBV6-2 and TRBV6-3, as indistinguishable.

J is TRBJ1-5 and V is TRBV30; 9 positions match TRBD1. Sequenced sample: PBMCs. The sequence was collected from a man in his forties in good health and CMV-seropositive. CDR3 region: CASRQGGEPQHF. CDR3 DNA sequence: TGTGCCTCAAGACAGGGGGGCGAGCCCCAGCATTTT. Looking up the rest from reference TRBV30 and TRBJ1-5 gives the full variable domain: SQTIHQWPATLVQPVGSPLSLECTVEGTSNPNLYWYRQAAGRGLQLLFYSVGIGQISSEVPQNLSASRPQDRQFILSSKKLLLSDSGFYLCASRQGGEPQHFGDGTRLSIL.